A selection of T cell receptor beta chains follows, all from one sample in a study of blood T cell repertoires in COVID-19. The assay was immunoSEQ multiplex PCR, and TCRdb's table has in-frame clones only and misses some. The data show roughly 80,000 clones, approximately 86% seen once. Sequencing input: peripheral blood. Receptors originate from a woman in her sixties with acute or convalescent COVID-19. Both conserved end residues are part of each CDR3. Size is stated for part of the rows, as once, few or many counts, or as a class when the clone is expanded.

size | V | CDR3
NA | TRBV18 | CASLPSGANNEQFF
once | TRBV6-5 | CASSYSQGALGYTF
NA | TRBV20-1 | CSASSVFQSYEQYF
NA | TRBV21-1 | CASSPGASGTDTQYF
NA | TRBV9 | CASSVEAHLAETQYF
NA | TRBV27 | CASAVAAMNQPQHF
few | TRBV19 | CASRLGQGSNQPQHF
NA | TRBV28 | CASLTGQLDTEAFF
NA | TRBV19 | CASGLHGSYADTQYF
few | TRBV7-2 | CASSTPGQGAYEQYF
NA | TRBV6-5 | CASSYSGQGFYEQYF
NA | TRBV2 | CASTGQGVEQYF
NA | TRBV5-6 | CASSLGSAGGGEQYF
NA | TRBV24-1 | CATSEAGTYLNEQFF
NA | TRBV28 | CATGRTAPTGELFF
NA | TRBV6-2/TRBV6-3 | CASSYDRTGIADTQYF
NA | TRBV28 | CASSTIPGSSGVTYEQYF
NA | TRBV9 | CASSIKDRPNYGYTF
NA | TRBV2 | CATQVQPQQNIQYF
NA | TRBV4-3 | CASSQAEGRAGLSYEQYF
NA | TRBV6-5 | CASTQAPETQYF
NA | TRBV9 | CASSPRQPSDTGELFF
NA | TRBV6-6 | CASRGGETDTQYF
NA | TRBV5-1 | CASSLDPGVLGTEAFF
NA | TRBV30 | CAWRDWGDFSEQYF
NA | TRBV12-3/TRBV12-4 | CASSLLGGEKLFF
NA | TRBV7-2 | CASSLSQHSTDTQYF
NA | TRBV14 | CASNQHRSDIQYF